These 23 T cell receptor beta chains share one sample of origin, sequenced in a study of T cell responses to AZD1222 COVID-19 vaccine. TCRdb keeps only in-frame clones here, not all; method: immunoSEQ multiplex PCR. The data show some 140,000 clones, with roughly 80% seen just once and 4.1% held by the top ten. Sequencing was performed on peripheral blood, taken on day 0 of AZD1222 vaccination. The receptors were gathered from an adult in good health.

This rearrangement joins TRBV28 to TRBJ1-1; 9 bases match TRBD1. Per the germline V gene, CDR1 is MDHEN and CDR2 is SYDVKM. The trim removed 6 bases at V and 5 bases at J, leaving 7 bases unmatched. This CDR3 is built from 14 residues. The CDR3 DNA reads TGTGCCAGCAGACTGGACAGGGGAAGAACTGAAGCTTTCTTT. It specifies CASRLDRGRTEAFF.

The rearrangement uses TRBV27 and TRBJ1-4; tentatively, D is TRBD1 (6 bases). CDR3 length equals 17 residues. Germline-derived CDR1 and CDR2 are MNHEY and SMNVEV (reference sequence). Trimming pared 1 base from V and 7 bases from J, leaving 19 bases between. CDR3: CASSLYCDEDRCEKLFF. Written as DNA, the CDR3 is TGTGCCAGCAGTTTATATTGTGACGAGGACAGATGTGAAAAACTGTTTTTT.

The chain recombines TRBV29-1 with TRBJ2-3, with D tentatively TRBD1 or TRBD2 (5 bases each). Trimming took off 6 bases at V and 0 bases at J, with 22 bases between the two ends. Germline values: CDR1 SQVTM, CDR2 ANQGSEA. This CDR3 comprises 17 residues. The chain's CDR3 is CSVQGLGTSASTDTQYF. CDR3 DNA sequence: TGCAGCGTCCAGGGCCTAGGGACGAGCGCTAGCACAGATACGCAGTATTTT.

This clone was seen only once. V is TRBV5-6 and J is TRBJ2-2; 10 bases line up with TRBD1. This CDR3 contains 17 residues. Per germline, CDR1 SGHDT and CDR2 YYEEEE. Trimming cost V 3 bases and J 0 bases; bases outside gene matches: 5. CDR3 DNA sequence: TGTGCCAGCAGCTCCTTTGGGACAGGGGCGAACACCGGGGAGCTGTTTTTT. Amino acids: CASSSFGTGANTGELFF.

This clone is a singleton in its sample. The chain joins TRBV6-5 to TRBJ1-5, with unresolved D. Germline lookup yields CDR1 MNHEY and CDR2 SVGAGI. Trimming shortened V by 10 bases and J by 4 bases, and 20 bases separated the two germline ends. There are 15 residues in the CDR3. CDR3 amino acids: CATISPGTWNQPQHF. Written as DNA, the CDR3 is TGTGCCACCATCTCTCCCGGAACGTGGAATCAGCCCCAGCATTTT.

The chain recombines TRBV24-1 with TRBJ2-7, with a possible D match to TRBD1 (6 bases). Trimming left V 9 bases short and J 0 bases short, with 14 bases between. Per the germline V gene, CDR1 is KGHDR and CDR2 is SFDVKD. This CDR3 comprises 14 residues. The CDR3 is CATAPTGNSYEQYF. CDR3 coding DNA: TGTGCCACCGCCCCTACAGGGAACTCCTACGAGCAGTACTTC.

The genes are TRBV30 and TRBJ1-4; D is unclear. The V and J ends lost 2 bases and 8 bases respectively, with 15 bases between them. Germline V gives CDR1 GTSNPN, CDR2 SVGIG (reference sequence). The CDR3 covers 14 residues. The CDR3 DNA reads TGTGCCTGGAGTCCAAAGGTCTCAGTCGAAAAACTGTTTTTT. It translates to CAWSPKVSVEKLFF. Combining the CDR3 with reference TRBV30 and TRBJ1-4 gives the whole variable domain SQTIHQWPATLVQPVGSPLSLECTVEGTSNPNLYWYRQAAGRGLQLLFYSVGIGQISSEVPQNLSASRPQDRQFILSSKKLLLSDSGFYLCAWSPKVSVEKLFFGSGTQLSVL.

The CDR3 bases are TGTGCCAGCAGTAACCTAGCGGTGTCCACAGATACGCAGTATTTT. It codes for CASSNLAVSTDTQYF. The V and J genes are TRBV6-5 and TRBJ2-3; 7 bases align to TRBD2. The V gene's germline CDR1 is MNHEY and CDR2 SVGAGI. With 5 bases clipped from V and 2 bases from J, the junction kept 7 bases outside the gene matches. This CDR3 region has 15 residues.

The V call is TRBV3-1 (or the pseudogene TRBV3-2), the J call TRBJ1-2, with 9 bases matching TRBD1. V gave up 3 bases and J gave up 7 bases; unmatched junction bases: 12. The CDR3 has 16 amino acids. CDR1 and CDR2 from the germline V gene are LGHDT and YNNKEL (reference sequence). The CDR3 here is CASSHRGRDRAAGYTF. The CDR3 DNA follows: TGTGCCAGCAGCCATCGGGGACGGGACAGGGCGGCTGGCTACACCTTC.

V usage is TRBV24-1 and J usage is TRBJ2-7, with D tentatively TRBD2 (6 bases). Germline V gives CDR1 KGHDR, CDR2 SFDVKD. Trimming shortened V by 3 bases and J by 4 bases, and 15 bases separated the two germline ends. The CDR3 is 15 residues long. The CDR3 nucleotides read TGTGCCACCAGTGATAGCGGACCGAGCGGGTACGAGCAGTACTTC. It codes for CATSDSGPSGYEQYF.

Here the CDR3 DNA reads TGTGCCATCAGTGAGCCAAGTGGGACCTACAATGAGCAGTTCTTC. Translating gives CAISEPSGTYNEQFF. The V and J genes are TRBV10-3 and TRBJ2-1; D is ambiguous. Germline V gene lookup returns CDR1 ENHRY and CDR2 SYGVKD. The CDR3 has 15 amino acids. The ends were cut back, 2 bases at V and 2 bases at J, with 10 bases in the middle.

The rearrangement joins TRBV28 to TRBJ1-5; D not certain. Germline CDR1 MDHEN, CDR2 SYDVKM. The CDR3 loop spans 13 amino acids. V was trimmed by 5 bases and J by 0 bases, leaving 5 bases between them. For the CDR3, the DNA is TGTGCCAGCAGTCTAATTAGCAATCAGCCCCAGCATTTT. This sequence encodes CASSLISNQPQHF.

The chain combines TRBV5-6 with TRBJ1-2, with D perhaps matching TRBD1 (5 bases). Germline-derived CDR1 and CDR2 are SGHDT and YYEEEE. Trimming pared 3 bases from V and 4 bases from J, leaving 10 bases between. The CDR3 length is 13 residues. The CDR3 DNA sequence: TGTGCCAGCAGCTCAGACAGTTCCTATGGCTACACCTTC. Translated, it gives CASSSDSSYGYTF.

By sample share, this clone is medium-sized. The V and J genes are TRBV5-1 and TRBJ2-7; the D is unclear. This CDR3 has 11 residues. CDR1 and CDR2 (germline): SGHRS, YFSETQ. The V and J ends lost 7 bases and 3 bases respectively, with 8 bases between them. CDR3 DNA: TGCGCCAGCTCTATGGACTACGAGCAGTACTTC. Its translation: CASSMDYEQYF.

This clone was seen only a few times. V is TRBV7-8 and J is TRBJ1-1; D is possibly TRBD1 (5 bases). V lost 3 bases, J lost 3 bases, and 14 bases lay in between. Germline CDR1 reads SGHVS; CDR2 reads FQNEAQ. The CDR3 has 15 amino acids. The CDR3 spells CASSFTQGGDTEAFF. CDR3 DNA sequence: TGTGCCAGCAGCTTTACCCAGGGAGGGGACACTGAAGCTTTCTTT.

The rearrangement links TRBV5-1 to TRBJ2-5, with 12 bases that match TRBD2. Germline lookup yields CDR1 SGHRS and CDR2 YFSETQ. The CDR3 runs to 19 residues. The V and J ends lost 3 bases and 1 base, in that order; junction bases with no gene match: 13. Here the CDR3 DNA reads TGCGCCAGCAGCTGGGGGCCTAGCGGGGGGGCCGGGCCCCAAGAGACCCAGTACTTC. Translated: CASSWGPSGGAGPQETQYF.

The CDR3 loop is CASSQNYGYTF. As DNA, the CDR3 is TGTGCCAGCAGCCAGAACTATGGCTACACCTTC. This chain connects TRBV28 to TRBJ1-2, with D uncertain. The CDR3 runs 11 residues. CDR1 is MDHEN and CDR2 is SYDVKM in the germline V gene. Trimming removed 6 bases at V and 2 bases at J, with 4 bases between.

The chain is built from TRBV30 and TRBJ1-1; the D is unclear. V was shortened by 5 bases and J by 1 base, with 2 bases between the two germline ends. The CDR3 loop spans 10 amino acids. Germline CDR1 reads GTSNPN; CDR2 reads SVGIG (reference sequence). CDR3 amino acids: CAWGNTEAFF. The CDR3 region has the DNA TGTGCCTGGGGGAACACTGAAGCTTTCTTT.

The chain carries TRBV18 and TRBJ2-1, with TRBD2 matching over 12 bases. The CDR3 is 16 residues long. Germline assignment: CDR1 KGHSH and CDR2 LQKENI. Losses at the gene ends were 3 bases for V and 6 bases for J; bases not matched to a gene: 6. As DNA, the CDR3 is TGTGCCAGCTCACCCTCTAGCGGGGGGGCCCCCAATGAGCAGTTCTTC. Translating it yields CASSPSSGGAPNEQFF.

This clone was counted once. The V and J genes are TRBV5-1 and TRBJ1-5, with TRBD1 as a possible D gene (5 bases). The CDR3 length is 14 residues. The germline V and J ends were trimmed by 1 base and 6 bases, with 11 bases remaining between them. Germline V lookup: CDR1 SGHRS, CDR2 YFSETQ. The chain's CDR3 is CASSLNQGGQPQHF. CDR3 coding DNA: TGCGCCAGCAGCTTGAATCAGGGAGGTCAGCCCCAGCATTTT.

V usage is TRBV5-4 and J usage is TRBJ1-1; TRBD1 matches 9 bases. The CDR3 loop spans 17 amino acids. Unmatched junction bases numbered 12, after V lost 2 bases and J lost 4 bases. Per germline, CDR1 SGHNT and CDR2 YYREEE (reference sequence). The CDR3 nucleotides are TGTGCCAGCAGCTTCGGGACAGGGAGGTCTTTTGGCACTGAAGCTTTCTTT. Encoded protein: CASSFGTGRSFGTEAFF.

This chain links TRBV7-2 with TRBJ1-5; D is possibly TRBD1 (5 bases). Deletions cut 1 base from V and 4 bases from J, with 11 bases between. Germline values: CDR1 SGHTA, CDR2 FQGNSA. The CDR3 sequence is 15 residues long. CDR3 in DNA: TGTGCCAGCAGCTTAGTGAGGGCAGGGAATCAGCCCCAGCATTTT. It specifies CASSLVRAGNQPQHF. Supplemented by reference TRBV7-2 and TRBJ1-5, the full variable domain reads GAGVSQSPSNKVTEKGKDVELRCDPISGHTALYWYRQSLGQGLEFLIYFQGNSAPDKSGLPSDRFSAERTGGSVSTLTIQRTQQEDSAVYLCASSLVRAGNQPQHFGDGTRLSIL.

This chain uses TRBV11-2 with TRBJ1-2; D is unresolved. This CDR3 has 15 amino acids. The ends were cut back, 1 base at V and 0 bases at J, with 9 bases in the middle. Germline-derived CDR1 and CDR2 are SGHAT and FQNNGV. CDR3 DNA: TGTGCCAGCAGCTTAGTTAAGGGCACTAACTATGGCTACACCTTC. Its protein product is CASSLVKGTNYGYTF.